The 21 T cell receptor beta chains in this list originate from one sample, sequenced in a study of T-cell memory formation after mild COVID-19. TCRdb recomputed calls from the 5' RACE reads with MiXCR, one row per CDR3 protein. The sample holds 300,000 to 400,000 distinct CDR3 sequences; 13% to 15% are singletons and the top ten take about 22%. Sequencing was performed on PBMCs or a T cell subset sorted from them (not recorded which). All receptors come from a man in his late teens or twenties who had mild COVID-19 (a few samples of this study predate the infection). Cell type and time point are not known.

This clonotype has just a few counts. This rearrangement joins TRBV6-5 to TRBJ2-2, with D possibly called TRBD1 or TRBD2 (6 bases each). Trimming stripped 6 bases from V and 3 bases from J, with 14 bases between. The germline V gene encodes CDR1 MNHEY and CDR2 SVGAGI. The CDR3 runs 15 residues. This CDR3 is CASRPGARYTGELFF. The CDR3 DNA sequence: TGTGCCAGCAGACCGGGGGCGAGGTACACCGGGGAGCTGTTTTTT.

The chain uses TRBV9 and TRBJ1-1; D unclear. CDR1 is SGDLS, CDR2 YYNGEE, per germline. This CDR3 contains 14 residues. V dropped 4 bases and J dropped 4 bases, with 14 bases sitting between them. CDR3 residues: CASSPTEEVTEAFF. The CDR3 DNA reads TGTGCCAGCAGCCCAACTGAGGAAGTCACTGAAGCTTTCTTT.

There are a few counts of this clonotype. CDR3 residues: CASSQGTSGGFTDTQYF. The CDR3, as DNA: TGCGCCAGCAGTCAGGGTACTAGCGGGGGCTTCACAGATACGCAGTATTTT. The chain combines TRBV23-1 with TRBJ2-3; 11 bases align to TRBD2. TRBV23-1 is given ORF status, its function remaining uncertain. The CDR3 spans 17 residues. Trimming cost V 3 bases and J 2 bases; bases outside gene matches: 7.

The chain is built from TRBV24-1 and TRBJ2-1, with D unresolved. The CDR3 sequence is 13 residues long. Deletions cut 3 bases from V and 4 bases from J, with 6 bases between. Germline V gene sequence: CDR1 KGHDR, CDR2 SFDVKD. The CDR3 DNA reads TGTGCCACCAGTGATATTGGGTACAATGAGCAGTTCTTC. It translates to CATSDIGYNEQFF.

This clonotype was counted a few times. The J gene is TRBJ2-7, the V gene TRBV12-3 or TRBV12-4; TRBD2 is a possible D gene (5 bases). V dropped 7 bases and J dropped 3 bases, with 10 bases sitting between them. This CDR3 has 12 residues. This CDR3 reads CASTGVFYEQYF. The CDR3 bases are TGTGCCAGCACCGGGGTTTTCTACGAGCAGTACTTC.

The chain uses TRBV7-2 and TRBJ2-1; D is uncertain. The CDR3 totals 14 residues. Germline V CDR1 and CDR2: SGHTA, FQGNSA. Trimming removed 1 base from V and 3 bases from J, with 7 bases in between. The CDR3 nucleotides read TGTGCCAGCAGCTTAGACGGAAACTACAATGAGCAGTTCTTC. Translating gives CASSLDGNYNEQFF.

This chain uses TRBV6-2 or TRBV6-3 with TRBJ2-5; the match to TRBD2 covers 9 bases. CDR3 length equals 15 residues. The germline CDR1 and CDR2 sequences are MNHEY and SVGEGT. V lost 7 bases to trimming and J lost 5 bases; unmatched junction nucleotides: 11. Here the CDR3 reads CASTRRGGLVETQYF. The DNA for the CDR3 is TGTGCCAGCACTAGGCGGGGGGGACTCGTTGAGACCCAGTACTTC.

The V gene is TRBV7-8, the J gene TRBJ2-7; tentative D call: TRBD1 (5 bases). Germline values: CDR1 SGHVS, CDR2 FQNEAQ. The CDR3 is 13 amino acids. Trimming stripped 5 bases from V and 6 bases from J, with 14 bases between. CDR3 loop: CASSQDRTIEQYV. CDR3 nucleotides: TGTGCCAGCAGCCAAGATAGGACAATCGAGCAGTACGTC.

The V and J genes are TRBV6-2 or TRBV6-3 and TRBJ1-5, with 7 bases that match TRBD1. The CDR3 totals 16 residues. Germline V gene lookup returns CDR1 MNHEY and CDR2 SVGEGT. V shed 6 bases, J shed 6 bases, and the junction held 14 bases outside the gene matches. CDR3 amino acids: CASSPPTGLASQPQHF. The CDR3 nucleotides are TGTGCCAGCAGCCCTCCGACAGGGCTCGCGAGTCAGCCCCAGCATTTT.

This clonotype occurred a few times. The J gene is TRBJ1-5, the V gene TRBV6-1; 7 bases match TRBD1. V was pared by 9 bases and J by 5 bases, with 10 bases of the junction left unmatched. Germline-derived CDR1 and CDR2 are MNHNS and SASEGT. CDR3 size: 14 residues. As DNA, the CDR3 is TGTGCCAGTCGCCGGGAAGGGGGCTATCAGCCCCAGCATTTT. Residues: CASRREGGYQPQHF.

This clonotype appeared many times. This sequence joins TRBV5-1 and TRBJ1-5, with D perhaps matching TRBD1 (6 bases). Germline V lookup: CDR1 SGHRS, CDR2 YFSETQ. This CDR3 has 14 residues. Trimming left V 3 bases short and J 2 bases short, with 9 bases between. For the CDR3, the DNA is TGCGCCAGCAGCTCAGGGGATGGCAATCAGCCCCAGCATTTT. Amino acid sequence: CASSSGDGNQPQHF.

The genes are TRBV7-2 and TRBJ2-1; weak D call: TRBD1 (5 bases). This CDR3 is built from 15 residues. CDR1 and CDR2 (germline): SGHTA, FQGNSA. The V end lost 1 base, the J end lost 5 bases, and 12 bases lay between the germline ends. The CDR3: CASSLVVTDNNEQFF. The CDR3 region has the DNA TGTGCCAGCAGCTTAGTTGTGACAGACAACAATGAGCAGTTCTTC.

This clonotype was recorded at least ten times. The genes are TRBV5-1 and TRBJ2-3; the match to TRBD1 covers 8 bases. CDR3 size: 15 residues. Looked up from germline, CDR1 is SGHRS and CDR2 is YFSETQ. The J segment lost 3 bases and the V segment lost 4 bases, leaving 7 bases of the junction unmatched. The CDR3 reads CASSESGQGTDTQYF. CDR3 DNA sequence: TGCGCCAGCAGCGAGAGCGGACAGGGAACAGATACGCAGTATTTT.

This clonotype has a handful of counts. The chain uses TRBV11-2 and TRBJ1-2; TRBD1 is a possible D gene (6 bases). V was cut by 5 bases and J by 4 bases, with 20 bases left in between. Germline V gene data show CDR1 as SGHAT and CDR2 as FQNNGV. The CDR3 is 16 residues long. The CDR3 DNA sequence: TGTGCCAGCAGCGCAGCAGGGGACGGCGGGATCTATGGCTACACCTTC. Translated, it gives CASSAAGDGGIYGYTF.

Worth noting for this clonotype: One base away lies a much larger clone, so this may be a sequencing read error. The chain combines TRBV5-6 with TRBJ2-2, with D maybe TRBD1 (6 bases). V was pared by 2 bases and J by 3 bases, with 8 bases between. Germline loops: CDR1 SGHDT, CDR2 YYEEEE. The CDR3 loop spans 14 amino acids. Written as DNA, the CDR3 is TGTGCCAGCAGCTTTGGGGGCCACACCGGGGAGCTGTTTTTT. This gives the protein CASSFGGHTGELFF. Looking up the rest from reference TRBV5-6 and TRBJ2-2 gives the full variable domain: DAGVTQSPTHLIKTRGQQVTLRCSPKSGHDTVSWYQQALGQGPQFIFQYYEEEERQRGNFPDRFSGHQFPNYSSELNVNALLLGDSALYLCASSFGGHTGELFFGEGSRLTVL.

The chain carries TRBV7-7 and TRBJ2-7; 13 nucleotides match TRBD2. Germline trimming cut 7 bases from V and 1 base from J; bases unmatched to any gene: 7. CDR1 is SSHAT and CDR2 is FNYEAQ in the germline V gene (reference sequence). This CDR3 spans 16 amino acids. CDR3: CASIGLAGALSYEQYF. In nucleotides, the CDR3 is TGTGCCAGCATAGGACTAGCGGGGGCTCTGTCCTACGAGCAGTACTTC.

The CDR3 here is CASSLRTGYGETQYF. As DNA, the CDR3 is TGTGCCAGCAGCTTAAGGACAGGTTATGGGGAGACCCAGTACTTC. V and J are TRBV7-6 and TRBJ2-5; 7 bases are shared with TRBD1. This CDR3 is 15 amino acids long. Germline assignment: CDR1 SGHVS and CDR2 FNYEAQ. Trimming at V came to 2 bases and at J to 5 bases, leaving 8 bases not matched to a gene. The whole variable domain, remainder taken from reference TRBV7-6 and TRBJ2-5, is GAGVSQSPRYKVTKRGQDVALRCDPISGHVSLYWYRQALGQGPEFLTYFNYEAQQDKSGLPNDRFSAERPEGSISTLTIQRTEQRDSAMYRCASSLRTGYGETQYFGPGTRLLVL.

The V call is TRBV28, the J call TRBJ1-5, with unresolved D. The germline CDR1 and CDR2 sequences are MDHEN and SYDVKM. The germline V and J ends were trimmed by 8 bases and 9 bases, with 11 bases remaining between them. The CDR3 length is 11 residues. Here the CDR3 reads CASSVFPPQHF. In nucleotides, the CDR3 is TGTGCCAGCTCTGTCTTTCCGCCCCAGCATTTT.

This clonotype was observed a few times. This chain links TRBV19 with TRBJ1-1, with 10 bases that match TRBD1. The germline gives CDR1 LNHDA, CDR2 SQIVND (reference sequence). The CDR3 runs 15 residues. J was trimmed by 5 bases and V by 7 bases; bases with no gene match: 10. The CDR3 DNA reads as TGTGCCAGTAACCCCCGGGACAGGGGTGGGACTGAAGCTTTCTTT. Encoded protein: CASNPRDRGGTEAFF.

This clonotype was seen only a few times. CDR3 DNA sequence: TGCAGTGGGCTAGCGGGGTACGAGCAGTACTTC. As protein: CSGLAGYEQYF. The V call is TRBV20-1, the J call TRBJ2-7, with 9 bases lining up with TRBD2. CDR3 length: 11 amino acids. From germline, CDR1 is DFQATT and CDR2 SNEGSKA (reference sequence). Unmatched junction bases numbered 2, after V lost 7 bases and J lost 4 bases.

This clonotype appeared a few times. This chain uses TRBV5-1 with TRBJ1-2; D perhaps matches TRBD1 (6 bases). Germline CDR1 and CDR2: SGHRS and YFSETQ. The length of the CDR3 is 15 residues. V dropped 1 base and J dropped 2 bases, with 12 bases sitting between them. The CDR3 region has the DNA TGCGCCAGCAGCTTGTTGGGGGGCGCCAACTATGGCTACACCTTC. It specifies CASSLLGGANYGYTF.